Listed below are T cell receptor beta chains from one sample, sequenced in a study of T cell responses to AZD1222 COVID-19 vaccine. Some clones are missing from TCRdb's copy, which holds only in-frame ones; the method was immunoSEQ multiplex PCR. Of tens of thousands of clones listed, roughly 90% are singletons. This sample comprised peripheral blood, obtained on day 0 of MenACWY control vaccination. The receptors were sampled from an adult in good health. Both conserved end residues are part of each CDR3. Each record gives: clone size, CDR3 length, D gene, J gene, V gene, CDR3 protein, CDR3 DNA. A D gene is named only where the DNA matches it firmly. Part of the rows lack a size; the others show once, few, many or a class for expanded clones.

>NA|16|NA|TRBJ1-2|TRBV4-3
CASSHGLGGRAGGYTF
TGCGCCAGCAGCCACGGCCTCGGGGGAAGGGCTGGAGGCTACACCTTC
>NA|17|TRBD2|TRBJ2-1|TRBV9
CASSVHSGTRSNNEQFF
TGTGCCAGCAGCGTACATTCCGGGACTAGGTCGAACAATGAGCAGTTCTTC
>NA|12|NA|TRBJ1-5|TRBV6-6
CASSYSSQPQHF
TGTGCCAGCAGTTACTCGAGCCAGCCCCAGCATTTT
>NA|14|NA|TRBJ1-2|TRBV28
CASSLQLPSTGYTF
TGTGCCAGCAGTTTACAACTCCCTTCGACAGGCTACACCTTC
>NA|12|NA|TRBJ2-1|TRBV30
CAWSYGYNEQFF
TGTGCCTGGAGTTACGGTTACAATGAGCAGTTCTTC
>NA|15|TRBD2|TRBJ2-1|TRBV7-2
CASSSFGTSSSEQFF
TGTGCCAGCAGCTCCTTCGGGACTAGCTCAAGTGAGCAGTTCTTC
>NA|13|TRBD1|TRBJ1-5|TRBV28
CASTPGGGLAQHF
TGTGCCAGCACCCCAGGGGGGGGTTTGGCCCAGCATTTT
>NA|15|TRBD2|TRBJ2-2|TRBV28
CASSFGAGPPGELFF
TGTGCCAGCAGTTTCGGAGCGGGACCCCCCGGGGAGCTGTTTTTT
>once|15|TRBD2|TRBJ2-7|TRBV4-3
CASSQVPSGSYEQYF
TGCGCCAGCAGCCAAGTACCTAGCGGTTCCTACGAGCAGTACTTC
>NA|15|NA|TRBJ1-2|TRBV4-3
CASSQVPGPRYGYTF
TGCGCCAGCAGCCAGGTACCGGGACCGCGCTATGGCTACACCTTC
>few|14|NA|TRBJ1-5|TRBV2
CASSRDTLDQPQHF
TGTGCCAGCAGCCGGGACACCCTAGATCAGCCCCAGCATTTT
>NA|11|NA|TRBJ2-1|TRBV30
CAWSNRYEQFF
TGTGCCTGGAGTAACCGATATGAGCAGTTCTTC
>NA|16|NA|TRBJ2-2|TRBV7-6
CASSLATQKNTGELFF
TGTGCCAGCAGCTTAGCAACACAGAAGAACACCGGGGAGCTGTTTTTT
>NA|16|NA|TRBJ2-1|TRBV25-1
CASSEVINYQYNEQFF
TGTGCCAGCAGTGAGGTTATCAACTACCAATACAATGAGCAGTTCTTC
>NA|13|NA|TRBJ2-1|TRBV28
CATSGTREDEQFF
TGTGCCACCTCCGGGACCCGCGAGGATGAGCAGTTCTTC
>NA|14|NA|TRBJ1-5|TRBV6-8
CASSYRDLDQPQHF
TGTGCCAGCAGTTACCGGGACCTCGATCAGCCCCAGCATTTT
>NA|14|NA|TRBJ2-5|TRBV5-4
CASSLVPQQETQYF
TGTGCCAGCAGCTTGGTCCCGCAGCAAGAGACCCAGTACTTC
>few|15|NA|TRBJ1-3|TRBV11-3
CASSLGPPPGNTIYF
TGTGCCAGCAGTCTTGGACCCCCCCCTGGAAACACCATATATTTT
>NA|15|TRBD1|TRBJ1-3|TRBV10-3
CAIYRDSLGGNTIYF
TGTGCCATCTACCGGGACAGCCTAGGTGGAAACACCATATATTTT
>NA|14|TRBD1|TRBJ1-1|TRBV10-3
CAISHRGLNTEAFF
TGTGCCATCAGCCACAGGGGATTGAACACTGAAGCTTTCTTT
>NA|15|NA|TRBJ1-1|TRBV6-2/TRBV6-3
CASSLLTTGNTEAFF
TGTGCCAGCAGCCTACTCACGACAGGGAACACTGAAGCTTTCTTT
>NA|18|NA|TRBJ2-1|TRBV9
CASSVTGTPVGSYNEQFF
TGTGCCAGCAGCGTCACCGGGACCCCAGTTGGTTCCTACAATGAGCAGTTCTTC
>once|13|NA|TRBJ2-5|TRBV6-5
CASSRTQQETQYF
TGTGCCAGCAGCCGGACACAACAAGAGACCCAGTACTTC
>NA|16|TRBD1|TRBJ2-7|TRBV6-2/TRBV6-3
CASSYSTLGTGDEQYF
TGTGCCAGCAGTTACTCGACTCTGGGGACAGGGGACGAGCAGTACTTC
>once|13|NA|TRBJ1-1|TRBV11-2
CASSFNENTEAFF
TGTGCCAGCAGCTTCAATGAGAACACTGAAGCTTTCTTT
>NA|10|NA|TRBJ2-3|TRBV6-5
CASKASRQYF
TGTGCCAGCAAAGCATCCAGGCAGTATTTT
>few|12|NA|TRBJ1-1|TRBV7-9
CASRKLDTEAFF
TGTGCCAGCAGAAAGCTCGACACTGAAGCTTTCTTT
>once|15|NA|TRBJ2-7|TRBV5-8
CASSFGGLSSYEQYF
TGTGCCAGCAGCTTCGGGGGTCTCAGCTCCTACGAGCAGTACTTC
>NA|19|TRBD1|TRBJ2-6|TRBV19
CASSTDPGQGADGANVLTF
TGTGCCAGTAGTACCGACCCGGGACAGGGGGCAGACGGGGCCAACGTCCTGACTTTC
>NA|14|NA|TRBJ1-3|TRBV18
CASSPIVTRNTIYF
TGTGCCAGCTCACCAATCGTCACCCGAAACACCATATATTTT
>NA|12|NA|TRBJ2-2|TRBV28
CASSLDTGELFF
TGTGCCAGCAGTTTGGACACCGGGGAGCTGTTTTTT
>NA|16|TRBD1|TRBJ1-4|TRBV9
CASSEGQFPNNEKLFF
TGTGCCAGCAGCGAGGGACAGTTCCCCAATAATGAAAAACTGTTTTTT
>NA|13|TRBD1|TRBJ2-7|TRBV20-1
CSARGQGFDEQYF
TGCAGTGCTCGTGGACAGGGTTTCGACGAGCAGTACTTC
>NA|12|NA|TRBJ2-7|TRBV29-1
CSAKGFTYEQYF
TGCAGCGCGAAGGGGTTTACCTACGAGCAGTACTTC
>NA|13|NA|TRBJ2-7|TRBV7-9
CASSLVGPLGQYF
TGTGCCAGCAGCTTAGTTGGGCCGCTGGGGCAGTACTTC
>NA|16|NA|TRBJ2-7|TRBV3-1/TRBV3-2
CASSQGREIVIYEQYF
TGTGCCAGCAGCCAAGGCCGGGAGATTGTCATCTACGAGCAGTACTTC
>once|13|NA|TRBJ2-3|TRBV29-1
CSTRTARADTQYF
TGCAGCACCAGGACAGCGAGGGCAGATACGCAGTATTTT
>NA|18|TRBD1|TRBJ2-6|TRBV9
CASSPQGTGFSGANVLTF
TGTGCCAGCAGCCCCCAGGGGACAGGGTTCTCTGGGGCCAACGTCCTGACTTTC
>NA|16|NA|TRBJ2-1|TRBV6-2/TRBV6-3
CASSSISVLRDNEQFF
TGTGCCAGCAGCTCAATATCGGTTTTGCGGGACAATGAGCAGTTCTTC
>NA|13|NA|TRBJ1-5|TRBV30
CAWSVERDQPQHF
TGTGCCTGGAGTGTTGAGAGAGATCAGCCCCAGCATTTT
>NA|13|NA|TRBJ2-5|TRBV12-3/TRBV12-4
CASSFRPLETQYF
TGTGCCAGCAGTTTCAGGCCCCTAGAGACCCAGTACTTC
>NA|15|TRBD1|TRBJ1-1|TRBV28
CASRRDRVGMTEAFF
TGTGCCAGCAGAAGGGACAGGGTCGGTATGACTGAAGCTTTCTTT
>NA|13|NA|TRBJ1-1|TRBV12-5
CASAIGLNTEAFF
TGTGCTAGTGCCATCGGACTGAACACTGAAGCTTTCTTT
>NA|15|NA|TRBJ2-7|TRBV4-3
CASSQDQGTSYEQYF
TGCGCCAGCAGCCAAGATCAGGGGACAAGTTACGAGCAGTACTTC
>NA|14|NA|TRBJ1-5|TRBV7-2
CASSFGQTNQPQHF
TGTGCCAGCAGCTTCGGGCAGACCAATCAGCCCCAGCATTTT
>NA|14|TRBD1|TRBJ1-1|TRBV14
CASSRDRANTEAFF
TGTGCCAGCAGCCGGGACAGGGCGAACACTGAAGCTTTCTTT
>NA|13|TRBD1|TRBJ1-2|TRBV28
CASSRAHRGGYTF
TGTGCCAGCAGCCGCGCCCACAGGGGAGGCTACACCTTC
>NA|9|NA|TRBJ1-1|TRBV28
CASRTEAFF
TGTGCCAGCCGCACTGAAGCTTTCTTT
>NA|14|TRBD1|TRBJ2-7|TRBV29-1
CSVAPGTGPYEQYF
TGCAGCGTTGCTCCCGGGACAGGGCCCTACGAGCAGTACTTC
>few|14|TRBD1|TRBJ1-2|TRBV19
CASSPLGQGSGYTF
TGTGCCAGTAGCCCCCTCGGACAGGGGAGCGGCTACACCTTC
>NA|14|TRBD1|TRBJ1-3|TRBV7-9
CASSSPDRSDTIYF
TGTGCCAGCAGCTCCCCGGACAGGTCGGACACCATATATTTT
>NA|14|TRBD1|TRBJ2-1|TRBV3-1/TRBV3-2
CASSLRDRGNEQFF
TGTGCCAGCAGCCTCAGGGACAGGGGGAATGAGCAGTTCTTC
>NA|13|NA|TRBJ1-2|TRBV6-5
CASSQGLLYGYTF
TGTGCCAGCAGTCAGGGACTGCTCTATGGCTACACCTTC
>few|16|TRBD2|TRBJ2-7|TRBV7-2
CASSLSSLAEPYEQYF
TGTGCCAGCAGCTTATCTTCGCTAGCGGAGCCCTACGAGCAGTACTTC
>few|13|NA|TRBJ2-1|TRBV6-6
CASSSQGHNEQFF
TGTGCCAGCAGTTCACAGGGCCACAATGAGCAGTTCTTC
>NA|12|NA|TRBJ1-2|TRBV7-2
CASSLEFYGYTF
TGTGCCAGCAGCTTGGAATTCTATGGCTACACCTTC
>NA|16|TRBD2|TRBJ2-3|TRBV7-8
CASSLASSGTTDTQYF
TGTGCCAGCAGCTTAGCATCTAGCGGGACCACAGATACGCAGTATTTT
>NA|11|NA|TRBJ1-1|TRBV7-6
CASSLGTEAFF
TGTGCCAGCAGCTTGGGCACTGAAGCTTTCTTT
>medium-sized|12|NA|TRBJ2-7|TRBV5-5
CASSLGTYEQYF
TGTGCCAGCAGCTTAGGGACTTACGAGCAGTACTTC
>NA|17|TRBD1|TRBJ1-2|TRBV7-2
CASSTQGLTGGSHGYTF
TGTGCCAGCAGCACCCAGGGGCTGACAGGGGGCTCACATGGCTACACCTTC